Described below is a single T cell receptor beta chain sequence and its context. As yet, its antigen is unknown. Read coverage stops 3 residues before the CDR3 terminus; the germline J gene supplies the remainder. Trimming removed 1 base from V and 3 bases from J; junction bases left unmatched: 13. Germline CDR1 MNHGY, CDR2 SVAAGI. There are 18 residues in the CDR3. This sample is drawn from a study of T cells in women clearing cervical HPV infection. Study-wide results and caveats: Controls had more TRBV6-7 (0.16%) than cases (about 0.11%).

TCRdb's table, derived via immunoSEQ multiplex PCR, lists solely in-frame clones and lacks some. The sample table includes fewer than 30,000 clones. The specimen sequenced was blood buffy coat. This receptor was identified in a woman between 18 and 69 years old with a cervical HPV16 infection that either progressed to CIN3+ or cleared (not recorded which). This sequence joins TRBV6-9 and TRBJ2-7; 9 bases are a match to TRBD1. Incomplete CDR3 DNA: TGTGCCAGCAGTTATTGGGTGGGACGTGGGACAGGGTACTACGAG. This encodes CASSYWVGRGTGYYE. The full CDR3 reads CASSYWVGRGTGYYEQYF.